Following are 12 T cell receptor beta chains from one sample sequenced in a study of identical twins. TCRdb redid the calling of the 5' RACE reads with MiXCR, one entry per CDR3 protein. The sample includes under 250,000 distinct CDR3 sequences, around 8% of them seen just once. These data were also filed under a second study, of yellow fever vaccine responses in identical twins.

Sequencing was done on a sample of memory (CD45RO+) T cells sorted from blood. The receptors derive from a woman aged 18-30 years in good health.

This clonotype has ten or more counts. V and J are TRBV5-1 and TRBJ2-7; 12 nucleotides agree with TRBD2. This CDR3 is built from 18 residues. Germline V gene data show CDR1 as SGHRS and CDR2 as YFSETQ. The V and J ends lost 1 base and 4 bases, in that order; junction bases with no gene match: 12. The CDR3 coding sequence is TGCGCCAGCAGCTTGTCTAGCGGGAGGGCCTTGCAGCTTTACGAGCAGTACTTC. Protein product: CASSLSSGRALQLYEQYF.

This clonotype was recorded a few times. This chain's CDR3 is CSVTGTGGLYEQYF. As DNA, the CDR3 is TGCAGCGTTACCGGGACAGGGGGCTTGTACGAGCAGTACTTC. The chain carries TRBV29-1 and TRBJ2-7; 12 bases align to TRBD1. The CDR3 contains 14 residues. Looked up from germline, CDR1 is SQVTM and CDR2 is ANQGSEA. V shed 5 bases and J 4 bases; nucleotides not matched to a gene: 6.

The chain recombines TRBV3-1 with TRBJ1-3; D might be TRBD1 (5 bases). Germline V gives CDR1 LGHDT, CDR2 YNNKEL (reference sequence). CDR3 length equals 17 residues. Trimming took 0 bases from V and 2 from J, leaving 14 bases between them. The CDR3 sequence is CASSQDVKTAAGNTIYF. The CDR3 DNA reads as TGTGCCAGCAGCCAAGATGTAAAGACAGCCGCTGGAAACACCATATATTTT.

This clonotype was counted ten times or more. V usage is TRBV4-3 and J usage is TRBJ2-7; D unclear. CDR3 size: 13 residues. V was shortened by 1 base and J by 5 bases, with 9 bases between the two germline ends. Per germline, CDR1 LGHNA and CDR2 YSLEER. CDR3 region: CASSQGFRNEQYF. DNA of the CDR3: TGCGCCAGCAGCCAAGGGTTTCGGAACGAGCAGTACTTC.

The gene calls are TRBV25-1 and TRBJ2-3; D is possibly TRBD2 (5 bases). Germline V gene lookup returns CDR1 MGHDK and CDR2 SYGVNS. The V end was cut by 6 bases, the J end by 4 bases, with 11 bases between. The CDR3 has 13 residues. In nucleotides, the CDR3 is TGTGCCAGCAGCGCCGTGGGAGCAGATACGCAGTATTTT. It is translated as CASSAVGADTQYF. Filled out from reference TRBV25-1 and TRBJ2-3, the complete variable domain reads EADIYQTPRYLVIGTGKKITLECSQTMGHDKMYWYQQDPGMELHLIHYSYGVNSTEKGDLSSESTVSRIRTEHFPLTLESARPSHTSQYLCASSAVGADTQYFGPGTRLTVL.

This clonotype was seen only a few times. This chain joins TRBV11-2 and TRBJ2-7; D is uncertain. Germline CDR1 reads SGHAT; CDR2 reads FQNNGV. The CDR3 covers 13 residues. V lost 6 bases and J lost 0, with 9 bases in between. CDR3 residues: CASRAASSYEQYF. In DNA form, the CDR3 reads TGTGCCAGCAGGGCAGCCAGCTCCTACGAGCAGTACTTC.

This chain links TRBV19 with TRBJ2-2; the D is unclear. Germline V gene data show CDR1 as LNHDA and CDR2 as SQIVND (reference sequence). The CDR3 is 15 residues long. Trimming removed 5 bases at V and 4 bases at J, with 14 bases between. This CDR3 reads CASSSHAQRTGELFF. The CDR3 DNA reads TGTGCCAGTAGTTCACACGCTCAGCGCACCGGGGAGCTGTTTTTT.

The chain has TRBV5-1 and TRBJ2-5, with a tentative D call TRBD2 (6 bases). There are 14 residues in the CDR3. Germline CDR1 SGHRS, CDR2 YFSETQ. Between the trimmed V and J ends, which lost 7 bases and 5 bases, there was a span of 18 bases. The CDR3 coding sequence is TGCGCCAGCGGACGGGACTCCCTCTTGGAGACCCAGTACTTC. It specifies CASGRDSLLETQYF.

The rearrangement links TRBV14 to TRBJ2-1, with 7 bases matching TRBD2. CDR3 length: 15 residues. With V trimmed by 2 bases and J by 4 bases, 5 bases remained unmatched. Germline values: CDR1 SGHDN, CDR2 FVKESK. DNA for the CDR3: TGTGCCAGCAGCCAACTAGCGGCGATATACAATGAGCAGTTCTTC. Its protein product is CASSQLAAIYNEQFF.

The chain couples TRBV11-2 to TRBJ2-3, with 16 bases lining up with TRBD2. The J segment lost 4 bases and the V segment lost 2 bases, leaving 9 bases of the junction unmatched. The CDR3 totals 19 residues. Per the germline V gene, CDR1 is SGHAT and CDR2 is FQNNGV. DNA for the CDR3: TGTGCCAGCAGCTTAAAGGGACTAGCGGGAGGGGGAGGATCAGATACGCAGTATTTT. Translation gives CASSLKGLAGGGGSDTQYF.

This clonotype was seen ten or more times. This chain connects TRBV6-1 to TRBJ2-3; TRBD2 matches at 8 bases. Germline trimming cut 5 bases from V and 6 bases from J; bases unmatched to any gene: 10. Germline V lookup: CDR1 MNHNS, CDR2 SASEGT. The CDR3 totals 15 residues. This chain's CDR3 is CASSTVRRGVDTQYF. CDR3 nucleotide sequence: TGTGCCAGCAGTACCGTAAGGCGGGGGGTCGATACGCAGTATTTT.

The chain carries TRBV7-6 and TRBJ2-2; D is perhaps TRBD1 (5 bases). The CDR3 length is 15 residues. Trimming stripped 1 base from V and 3 bases from J, with 9 bases between. Germline V gene data show CDR1 as SGHVS and CDR2 as FNYEAQ. DNA for the CDR3: TGTGCCAGCAGCTTAGTAACAGGCGACACCGGGGAGCTGTTTTTT. Encoded protein: CASSLVTGDTGELFF.